Listed below are T cell receptor beta chains from one sample, sequenced in a study of read filtering for tumor transcriptome and immune sequencing. TCRdb re-derived calls from the reads in MiXCR, one entry per CDR3 protein. Among about 130,000 distinct CDR3 sequences listed, roughly 13% were seen once. The sequenced sample consisted of a population of CD138-negative cells sorted from bone marrow. Every receptor here comes from a donor over 35 with multiple myeloma. Each CDR3 is given with its conserved first and last residue. D genes are given only for firm matches. Clone sizes are given selectively: once, few, many, or a class where the clone is expanded.

abundance: many
v_gene: TRBV29-1
d_gene: TRBD2
j_gene: TRBJ2-3
CDR3aa: CSVDSSGGQYF
CDR3nt: TGCAGCGTTGACTCTAGCGGGGGGCAGTATTTT

abundance: many
v_gene: TRBV6-2/TRBV6-3
d_gene: -
j_gene: TRBJ2-3
CDR3aa: CASTSSGRESIGTDTQYF
CDR3nt: TGTGCCAGCACCTCCAGCGGACGGGAGTCCATAGGCACAGATACGCAGTATTTT

abundance: many
v_gene: TRBV11-1
d_gene: -
j_gene: TRBJ2-1
CDR3aa: CVSSTPPDRYSYNEQFF
CDR3nt: TGTGTCAGCAGCACCCCGCCCGACAGGTATTCCTACAATGAGCAGTTCTTC

abundance: many
v_gene: TRBV5-1
d_gene: -
j_gene: TRBJ1-2
CDR3aa: CASSSDSPPGYTF
CDR3nt: TGCGCCAGCAGCAGTGACAGTCCCCCTGGCTACACCTTC

abundance: -
v_gene: TRBV10-3
d_gene: -
j_gene: TRBJ1-5
CDR3aa: CAIKAGPEQYSNQPQHF
CDR3nt: TGTGCCATCAAAGCCGGGCCAGAGCAATATAGCAATCAGCCCCAGCATTTT

abundance: many
v_gene: TRBV6-1
d_gene: -
j_gene: TRBJ1-1
CDR3aa: CASSIGAMNTEAFF
CDR3nt: TGTGCCAGCAGTATCGGGGCGATGAACACTGAAGCTTTCTTT

abundance: few
v_gene: TRBV19
d_gene: TRBD1
j_gene: TRBJ1-5
CDR3aa: CASSADRVRQPQHF
CDR3nt: TGTGCCAGTAGTGCTGACAGGGTGAGGCAGCCCCAGCATTTT

abundance: few
v_gene: TRBV24-1
d_gene: -
j_gene: TRBJ2-2
CDR3aa: CATSDGGQNTGELFF
CDR3nt: TGTGCCACCAGTGATGGCGGGCAGAACACCGGGGAGCTGTTTTTT

abundance: many
v_gene: TRBV29-1
d_gene: TRBD2
j_gene: TRBJ2-7
CDR3aa: CSVVLAGSYEQYF
CDR3nt: TGCAGCGTTGTCCTAGCGGGATCCTACGAGCAGTACTTC

abundance: many
v_gene: TRBV4-3
d_gene: TRBD1
j_gene: TRBJ2-7
CDR3aa: CASSQVGQSTYEQYF
CDR3nt: TGCGCCAGCAGCCAAGTGGGACAGAGTACCTACGAGCAGTACTTC

abundance: -
v_gene: TRBV7-9
d_gene: -
j_gene: TRBJ2-1
CDR3aa: CASGPEWNNEQFF
CDR3nt: TGTGCCAGCGGCCCCGAGTGGAACAATGAGCAGTTCTTC

abundance: many
v_gene: TRBV29-1
d_gene: -
j_gene: TRBJ2-7
CDR3aa: CSVEKEGSSYEQYF
CDR3nt: TGCAGCGTTGAAAAAGAGGGCAGCTCCTACGAGCAGTACTTC

abundance: many
v_gene: TRBV19
d_gene: TRBD1
j_gene: TRBJ1-5
CDR3aa: CASTPDRDQPQHF
CDR3nt: TGTGCCAGTACCCCGGACAGGGATCAGCCCCAGCATTTT

abundance: -
v_gene: TRBV29-1
d_gene: -
j_gene: TRBJ2-7
CDR3aa: CSGLGTDSYEQYF
CDR3nt: TGCAGCGGACTCGGGACGGACTCCTACGAGCAGTACTTC

abundance: many
v_gene: TRBV12-3/TRBV12-4
d_gene: TRBD1
j_gene: TRBJ1-2
CDR3aa: CASSVQQGALSNYGYTF
CDR3nt: TGTGCCAGCAGTGTACAACAGGGGGCCTTGTCCAACTATGGCTACACCTTC

abundance: few
v_gene: TRBV11-2
d_gene: TRBD1
j_gene: TRBJ2-3
CDR3aa: CASSDHGTGSTDTQYF
CDR3nt: TGTGCCAGCAGCGATCACGGGACAGGCAGCACAGATACGCAGTATTTT

abundance: many
v_gene: TRBV11-2
d_gene: -
j_gene: TRBJ2-3
CDR3aa: CASSFGWRTDTDTQYF
CDR3nt: TGTGCCAGCAGCTTCGGGTGGAGAACGGACACAGATACGCAGTATTTT

abundance: few
v_gene: TRBV7-9
d_gene: -
j_gene: TRBJ2-2
CDR3aa: CASSYPGARSGELFF
CDR3nt: TGTGCCAGCAGCTACCCGGGAGCACGTTCCGGGGAGCTGTTTTTT

abundance: many
v_gene: TRBV24-1
d_gene: TRBD2
j_gene: TRBJ2-2
CDR3aa: CATSASGLGLSTGELFF
CDR3nt: TGTGCCACCAGTGCCTCTGGACTAGGACTCAGCACCGGGGAGCTGTTTTTT

abundance: many
v_gene: TRBV6-6
d_gene: -
j_gene: TRBJ1-5
CDR3aa: CASSYPPPGRNNQPQHF
CDR3nt: TGTGCCAGCAGTTACCCCCCCCCGGGGCGTAATAATCAGCCCCAGCATTTT

abundance: many
v_gene: TRBV29-1
d_gene: -
j_gene: TRBJ1-2
CDR3aa: CSVETGRVGYTF
CDR3nt: TGCAGCGTTGAGACAGGCCGCGTCGGCTACACCTTC

abundance: many
v_gene: TRBV20-1
d_gene: TRBD2
j_gene: TRBJ2-7
CDR3aa: CSARPYRTSGSSSYEQYF
CDR3nt: TGCAGTGCTAGACCCTACCGGACTAGCGGGTCCAGCTCCTACGAGCAGTACTTC

abundance: many
v_gene: TRBV5-1
d_gene: -
j_gene: TRBJ1-5
CDR3aa: CASSLGPHRVGQPQHF
CDR3nt: TGCGCCAGCAGCTTGGGGCCCCACAGGGTAGGTCAGCCCCAGCATTTT

abundance: many
v_gene: TRBV2
d_gene: -
j_gene: TRBJ2-7
CDR3aa: CASAKTRDSHEQYF
CDR3nt: TGTGCCAGCGCTAAAACGCGGGACTCGCACGAGCAGTACTTC

abundance: few
v_gene: TRBV11-3
d_gene: -
j_gene: TRBJ2-5
CDR3aa: CASILESVAPGETQYF
CDR3nt: TGTGCCAGCATCCTAGAGAGCGTTGCGCCAGGGGAGACCCAGTACTTC

abundance: many
v_gene: TRBV3-1
d_gene: -
j_gene: TRBJ2-6
CDR3aa: CASSQGSAGALYSGANVLTF
CDR3nt: TGTGCCAGCAGCCAAGGGTCTGCGGGGGCGCTTTACTCTGGGGCCAACGTCCTGACTTTC

abundance: many
v_gene: TRBV28
d_gene: TRBD2
j_gene: TRBJ2-1
CDR3aa: CASSLSLAGAGEQFF
CDR3nt: TGTGCCAGCAGTTTAAGTCTAGCGGGAGCTGGCGAGCAGTTCTTC

abundance: many
v_gene: TRBV19
d_gene: -
j_gene: TRBJ1-5
CDR3aa: CATSGANSNQPQHF
CDR3nt: TGTGCCACTAGCGGAGCTAATAGCAATCAGCCCCAGCATTTT

abundance: many
v_gene: TRBV4-3
d_gene: TRBD2
j_gene: TRBJ2-1
CDR3aa: CASSHSRPTPGTSAYNEQFF
CDR3nt: TGCGCCAGCAGCCACAGTCGCCCTACACCCGGGACTAGCGCGTACAATGAGCAGTTCTTC

abundance: many
v_gene: TRBV7-9
d_gene: TRBD2
j_gene: TRBJ2-2
CDR3aa: CASSSQGSGSYGELFF
CDR3nt: TGTGCCAGCAGCTCCCAAGGGAGCGGGAGCTACGGGGAGCTGTTTTTT

abundance: many
v_gene: TRBV3-1
d_gene: -
j_gene: TRBJ2-1
CDR3aa: CASSPRLRSNEQFF
CDR3nt: TGTGCCAGCAGCCCTAGGTTACGAAGCAATGAGCAGTTCTTC

abundance: many
v_gene: TRBV7-9
d_gene: TRBD2
j_gene: TRBJ2-1
CDR3aa: CASSFLAGGPLEQFF
CDR3nt: TGTGCCAGCAGTTTCCTAGCGGGAGGGCCGCTTGAGCAGTTCTTC

abundance: many
v_gene: TRBV7-9
d_gene: -
j_gene: TRBJ1-1
CDR3aa: CASSPGHPAEAFF
CDR3nt: TGTGCCAGCAGCCCAGGACACCCCGCTGAAGCTTTCTTT

abundance: few
v_gene: TRBV5-1
d_gene: TRBD1
j_gene: TRBJ2-5
CDR3aa: CASSLAPHRGRETQYF
CDR3nt: TGCGCCAGCAGCTTGGCCCCCCACAGGGGCAGGGAGACCCAGTACTTC

abundance: many
v_gene: TRBV11-2
d_gene: TRBD1
j_gene: TRBJ1-1
CDR3aa: CASMPKDRGRMNTEAFF
CDR3nt: TGTGCCAGCATGCCAAAGGACAGGGGTCGAATGAACACTGAAGCTTTCTTT

abundance: -
v_gene: TRBV4-3
d_gene: -
j_gene: TRBJ2-1
CDR3aa: CASSQDGSSYNGQFF
CDR3nt: TGCGCCAGCAGCCAAGACGGTAGCTCCTACAATGGGCAGTTCTTC

abundance: many
v_gene: TRBV19
d_gene: TRBD2
j_gene: TRBJ2-2
CDR3aa: CASNREGNTGELFF
CDR3nt: TGTGCCAGTAACCGGGAGGGGAACACCGGGGAGCTGTTTTTT

abundance: -
v_gene: TRBV20-1
d_gene: -
j_gene: TRBJ1-1
CDR3aa: CNAPRERYTEAFF
CDR3nt: TGCAATGCTCCCCGAGAACGATACACTGAAGCCTTCTTT

abundance: many
v_gene: TRBV7-9
d_gene: TRBD2
j_gene: TRBJ2-7
CDR3aa: CASSSQRENRYEQYF
CDR3nt: TGTGCCAGCAGCTCTCAGCGGGAGAATAGGTACGAGCAGTACTTC

abundance: many
v_gene: TRBV9
d_gene: -
j_gene: TRBJ2-5
CDR3aa: CASSSGVGETQYF
CDR3nt: TGTGCCAGCAGCTCCGGGGTTGGGGAGACCCAGTACTTC

abundance: few
v_gene: TRBV19
d_gene: TRBD2
j_gene: TRBJ2-7
CDR3aa: CASSQNSGRTYEQYF
CDR3nt: TGTGCCAGTAGTCAAAATAGCGGGAGAACCTACGAGCAGTACTTC

abundance: many
v_gene: TRBV3-1
d_gene: TRBD2
j_gene: TRBJ2-1
CDR3aa: CASSQDRLADNEQFF
CDR3nt: TGTGCCAGCAGCCAAGATAGGCTAGCGGACAATGAGCAGTTCTTC

abundance: many
v_gene: TRBV19
d_gene: TRBD1
j_gene: TRBJ1-1
CDR3aa: CASRTGGTEAFF
CDR3nt: TGTGCCAGTCGTACAGGGGGCACTGAAGCTTTCTTT

abundance: many
v_gene: TRBV7-2
d_gene: -
j_gene: TRBJ1-1
CDR3aa: CASSLLTGVGEAFF
CDR3nt: TGTGCCAGCAGCTTATTGACGGGTGTTGGTGAAGCTTTCTTT

abundance: many
v_gene: TRBV11-2
d_gene: -
j_gene: TRBJ1-1
CDR3aa: CASSLGDWTEAFF
CDR3nt: TGTGCCAGCAGCTTAGGGGATTGGACTGAAGCTTTCTTT

abundance: few
v_gene: TRBV4-2
d_gene: -
j_gene: TRBJ2-3
CDR3aa: CASSQERPSNTDTQYF
CDR3nt: TGTGCCAGCAGCCAAGAGAGACCCTCTAACACAGATACGCAGTATTTT

abundance: many
v_gene: TRBV5-6
d_gene: TRBD2
j_gene: TRBJ2-7
CDR3aa: CASSRPGGHNYEQYF
CDR3nt: TGTGCCAGCAGCCGTCCGGGGGGGCACAACTACGAGCAGTACTTC

abundance: few
v_gene: TRBV6-1
d_gene: TRBD2
j_gene: TRBJ2-3
CDR3aa: CASSDRRGLAGGIPPTDTQYF
CDR3nt: TGTGCCAGCAGTGATCGACGGGGGCTAGCGGGAGGAATCCCCCCCACAGATACGCAGTATTTT

abundance: many
v_gene: TRBV7-9
d_gene: -
j_gene: TRBJ2-2
CDR3aa: CASSPPRGRNTGELFF
CDR3nt: TGTGCCAGCAGCCCCCCACGTGGGCGGAACACCGGGGAGCTGTTTTTT

abundance: many
v_gene: TRBV12-3/TRBV12-4
d_gene: -
j_gene: TRBJ2-5
CDR3aa: CASSLSGPGETQYF
CDR3nt: TGTGCCAGCAGTTTATCGGGCCCGGGGGAGACCCAGTACTTC

abundance: many
v_gene: TRBV9
d_gene: -
j_gene: TRBJ1-5
CDR3aa: CASSVSGVNQPQHF
CDR3nt: TGTGCCAGCAGCGTATCAGGGGTCAATCAGCCCCAGCATTTT

abundance: many
v_gene: TRBV4-2
d_gene: TRBD1
j_gene: TRBJ1-2
CDR3aa: CASSRDSTEVANYGYTF
CDR3nt: TGCGCCAGCAGCCGGGACAGCACGGAAGTGGCCAACTATGGCTACACCTTC

abundance: many
v_gene: TRBV6-5
d_gene: TRBD2
j_gene: TRBJ2-3
CDR3aa: CASSFRTSGSYADTQYF
CDR3nt: TGTGCCAGCAGTTTCCGGACTAGCGGGAGTTACGCAGATACGCAGTATTTT

abundance: few
v_gene: TRBV7-2
d_gene: TRBD1
j_gene: TRBJ2-7
CDR3aa: CASSSRDRVAILSHEQYF
CDR3nt: TGTGCCAGCAGTAGCCGGGACAGGGTCGCTATCCTTTCCCACGAGCAGTACTTC

abundance: many
v_gene: TRBV4-1
d_gene: -
j_gene: TRBJ2-1
CDR3aa: CASSRRLVYEYNEQFF
CDR3nt: TGCGCCAGCAGCCGAAGACTAGTTTATGAATACAATGAGCAGTTCTTC

abundance: -
v_gene: TRBV6-2/TRBV6-3
d_gene: -
j_gene: TRBJ2-2
CDR3aa: CASSYPLDGGPNTGELFF
CDR3nt: TGTGCCAGCAGTTATCCCCTGGACGGAGGGCCGAACACCGGGGAGCTGTTTTTT

abundance: many
v_gene: TRBV6-5
d_gene: TRBD2
j_gene: TRBJ2-7
CDR3aa: CASRIAGVLSYEQYF
CDR3nt: TGTGCCAGCAGGATAGCGGGAGTCTTATCCTACGAGCAGTACTTC